The clone carrying this T cell receptor (beta chain) was recorded at least ten times. The antigen is not known. The CDR3 regions of TCR beta were amplified from RNA transcripts. First-round RT-PCR targeting the TCR CDR3 was performed with the HTBI primer set. MiXCR, applied by TCRdb to the multiplex PCR reads, yields one record per CDR3 protein. The sample includes roughly 30,000 distinct CDR3 sequences, around 40% of them seen just once. This specimen belongs to a study of T cells in Graves' hyperthyroidism and ophthalmopathy. Findings and caveats of the study: Blood also showed most of the thyroid clonotypes that were expanded above 0.001.

The study defined stable Graves' hyperthyroidism as no ophthalmopathy progression within 18 months. Diagnosis of hyperthyroidism was new in patients aged 18 to 65, and its duration was under 2 months. The CDR3 totals 14 residues. The germline V gene has CDR1 MNHNS and CDR2 SASEGT. V lost 6 bases and J 5 bases, leaving 17 bases between the germline ends. The J gene is TRBJ2-7, the V gene TRBV6-1; TRBD1 is a possible D gene (7 bases). The specimen was blood. This TCR was recovered from a woman aged 25 to 39 with Graves' hyperthyroidism. This CDR3 is CASRPGQRADEQYF. The CDR3 DNA follows: TGTGCCAGCAGACCGGGACAGCGGGCTGACGAGCAGTACTTC.